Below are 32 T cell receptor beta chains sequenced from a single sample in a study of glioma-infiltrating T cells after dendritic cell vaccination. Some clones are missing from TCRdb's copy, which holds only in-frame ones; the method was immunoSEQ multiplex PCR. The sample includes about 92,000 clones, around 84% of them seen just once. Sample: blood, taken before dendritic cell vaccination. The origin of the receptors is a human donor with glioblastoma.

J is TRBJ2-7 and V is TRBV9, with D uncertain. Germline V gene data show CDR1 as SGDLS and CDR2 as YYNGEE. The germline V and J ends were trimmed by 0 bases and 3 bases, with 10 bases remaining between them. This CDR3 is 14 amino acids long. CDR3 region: CASSVGRLNYEQYF. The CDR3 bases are TGTGCCAGCAGCGTAGGGCGGTTGAACTACGAGCAGTACTTC.

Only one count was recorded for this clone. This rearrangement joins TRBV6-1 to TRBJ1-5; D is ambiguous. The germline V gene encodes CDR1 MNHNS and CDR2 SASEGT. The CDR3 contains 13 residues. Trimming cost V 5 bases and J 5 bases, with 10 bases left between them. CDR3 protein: CASSSRYDQPQHF. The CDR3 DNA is TGTGCCAGCAGTAGCAGGTATGATCAGCCCCAGCATTTT.

The CDR3: CASSHQRETGETQYF. DNA of the CDR3: TGTGCCAGCAGCCATCAGCGGGAGACAGGAGAGACCCAGTACTTC. The V and J genes are TRBV9 and TRBJ2-5; 8 bases map to TRBD2. The V gene's germline CDR1 is SGDLS and CDR2 YYNGEE. With 4 bases clipped from V and 4 bases from J, the junction kept 9 bases outside the gene matches. The CDR3 loop spans 15 amino acids.

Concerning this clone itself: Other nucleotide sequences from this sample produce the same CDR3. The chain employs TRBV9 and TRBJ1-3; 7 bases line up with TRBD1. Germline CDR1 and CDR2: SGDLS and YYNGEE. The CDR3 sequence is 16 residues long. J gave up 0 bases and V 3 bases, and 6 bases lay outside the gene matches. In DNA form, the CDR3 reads TGTGCCAGCAGCGGCGACAGGGTTAGCTCTGGAAACACCATATATTTT. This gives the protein CASSGDRVSSGNTIYF.

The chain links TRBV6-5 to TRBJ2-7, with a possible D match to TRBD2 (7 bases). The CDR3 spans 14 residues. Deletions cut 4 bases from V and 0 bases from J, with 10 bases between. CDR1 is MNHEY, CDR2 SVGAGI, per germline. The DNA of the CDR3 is TGTGCCAGCAGTTGGGGGGGCTCCTCCTACGAGCAGTACTTC. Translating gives CASSWGGSSYEQYF.

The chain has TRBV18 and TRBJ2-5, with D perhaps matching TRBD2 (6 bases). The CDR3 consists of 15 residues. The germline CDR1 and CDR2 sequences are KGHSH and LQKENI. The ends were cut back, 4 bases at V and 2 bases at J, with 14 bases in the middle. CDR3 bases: TGTGCCAGCTCACGAGGCGGGGATCTACAAGAGACCCAGTACTTC. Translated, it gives CASSRGGDLQETQYF.

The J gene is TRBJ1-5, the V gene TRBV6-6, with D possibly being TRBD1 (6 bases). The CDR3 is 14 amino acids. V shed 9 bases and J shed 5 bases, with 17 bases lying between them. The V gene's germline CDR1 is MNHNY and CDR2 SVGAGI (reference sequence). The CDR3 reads CASSVRGSYQPQHF. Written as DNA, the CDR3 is TGTGCCAGTTCGGTCAGGGGATCGTATCAGCCCCAGCATTTT.

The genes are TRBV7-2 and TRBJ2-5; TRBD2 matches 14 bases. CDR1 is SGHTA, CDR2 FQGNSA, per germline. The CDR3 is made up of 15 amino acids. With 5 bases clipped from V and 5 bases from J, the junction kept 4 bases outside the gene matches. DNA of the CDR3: TGTGCCAGCAGCGGACTAGCGGGGGGTCGGGAGACCCAGTACTTC. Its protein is CASSGLAGGRETQYF.

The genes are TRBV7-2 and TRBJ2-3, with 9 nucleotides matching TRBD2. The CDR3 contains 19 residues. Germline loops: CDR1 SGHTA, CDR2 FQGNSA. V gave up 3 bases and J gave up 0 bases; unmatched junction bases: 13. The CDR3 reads CASSLSLGGRATSTDTQYF. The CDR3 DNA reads TGTGCCAGCAGCTTGTCCCTAGGCGGGAGGGCCACTAGCACAGATACGCAGTATTTT.

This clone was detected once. CDR3 in amino acids: CASGPGLAGPYEQYF. The CDR3 region has the DNA TGTGCCAGTGGACCTGGACTAGCGGGTCCCTACGAGCAGTACTTC. V usage is TRBV28 and J usage is TRBJ2-7; 11 positions match TRBD2. The CDR3 is 15 residues long. Trimming removed 9 bases from V and 2 bases from J; junction bases left unmatched: 9. From germline, CDR1 is MDHEN and CDR2 SYDVKM.

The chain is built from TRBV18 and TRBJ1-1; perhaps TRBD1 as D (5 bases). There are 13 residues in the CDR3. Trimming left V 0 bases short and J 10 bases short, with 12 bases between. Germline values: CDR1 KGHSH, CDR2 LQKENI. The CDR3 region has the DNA TGTGCCAGCTCACCACCGTCGGGGGATAGAGCTTTCTTT. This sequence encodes CASSPPSGDRAFF.

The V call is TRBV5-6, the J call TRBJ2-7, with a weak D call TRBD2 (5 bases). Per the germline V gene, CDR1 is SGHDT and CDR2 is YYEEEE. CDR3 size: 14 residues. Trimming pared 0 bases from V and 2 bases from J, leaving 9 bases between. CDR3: CASSLERTPYEQYF. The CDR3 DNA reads TGTGCCAGCAGCTTGGAACGGACTCCCTACGAGCAGTACTTC.

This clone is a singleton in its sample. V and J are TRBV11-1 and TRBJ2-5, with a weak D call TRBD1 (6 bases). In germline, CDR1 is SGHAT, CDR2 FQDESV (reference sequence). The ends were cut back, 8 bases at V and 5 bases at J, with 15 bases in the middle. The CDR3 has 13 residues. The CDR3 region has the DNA TGTGCCAGCCAGCCAGGGGCTGGGGAGACCCAGTACTTC. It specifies CASQPGAGETQYF. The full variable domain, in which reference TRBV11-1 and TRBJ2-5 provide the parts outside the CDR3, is EAEVAQSPRYKITEKSQAVAFWCDPISGHATLYWYRQILGQGPELLVQFQDESVVDDSQLPKDRFSAERLKGVDSTLKIQPAELGDSAMYLCASQPGAGETQYFGPGTRLLVL.

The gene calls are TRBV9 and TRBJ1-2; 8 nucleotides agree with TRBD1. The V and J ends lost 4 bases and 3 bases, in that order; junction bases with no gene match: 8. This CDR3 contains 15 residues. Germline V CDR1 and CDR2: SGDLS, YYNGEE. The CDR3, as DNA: TGTGCCAGCAGCTCAGACAGGGGACGGGACTATGGCTACACCTTC. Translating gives CASSSDRGRDYGYTF.

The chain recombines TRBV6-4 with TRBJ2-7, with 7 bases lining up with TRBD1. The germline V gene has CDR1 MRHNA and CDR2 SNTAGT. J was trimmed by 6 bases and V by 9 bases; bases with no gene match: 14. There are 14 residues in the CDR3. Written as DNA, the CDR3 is TGTGCCAGGGAGAAAACGGACAGGTCGGGCGAGCAGTACTTC. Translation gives CAREKTDRSGEQYF.

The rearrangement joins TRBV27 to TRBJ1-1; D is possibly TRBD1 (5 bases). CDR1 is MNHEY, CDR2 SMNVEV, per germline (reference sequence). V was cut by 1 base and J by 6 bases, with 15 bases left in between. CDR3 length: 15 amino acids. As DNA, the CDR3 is TGTGCCAGCAGTTTATTCGCGGGGCCGGACGCTGAAGCTTTCTTT. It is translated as CASSLFAGPDAEAFF.

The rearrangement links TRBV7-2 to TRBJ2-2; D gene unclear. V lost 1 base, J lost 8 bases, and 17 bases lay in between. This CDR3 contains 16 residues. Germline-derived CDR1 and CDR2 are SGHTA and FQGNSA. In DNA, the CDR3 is TGTGCCAGCAGCTTAGTTGCCGGGTCGAGGTTGGGGGAGCTGTTTTTT. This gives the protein CASSLVAGSRLGELFF.

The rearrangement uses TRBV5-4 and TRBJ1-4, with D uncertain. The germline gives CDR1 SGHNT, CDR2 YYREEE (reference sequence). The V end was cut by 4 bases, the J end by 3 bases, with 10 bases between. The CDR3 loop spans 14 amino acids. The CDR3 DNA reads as TGTGCCAGCAGCACACGTACAGCTAATGAAAAACTGTTTTTT. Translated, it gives CASSTRTANEKLFF. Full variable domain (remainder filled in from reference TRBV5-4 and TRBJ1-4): ETGVTQSPTHLIKTRGQQVTLRCSSQSGHNTVSWYQQALGQGPQFIFQYYREEENGRGNFPPRFSGLQFPNYSSELNVNALELDDSALYLCASSTRTANEKLFFGSGTQLSVL.

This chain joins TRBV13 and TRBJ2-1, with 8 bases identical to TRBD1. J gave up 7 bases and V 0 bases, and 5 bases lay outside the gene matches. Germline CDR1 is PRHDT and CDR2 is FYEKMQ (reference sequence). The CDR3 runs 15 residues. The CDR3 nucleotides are TGTGCCAGCAGCTTAGGTATGCAGGGGGCGAATGAGCAGTTCTTC. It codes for CASSLGMQGANEQFF.

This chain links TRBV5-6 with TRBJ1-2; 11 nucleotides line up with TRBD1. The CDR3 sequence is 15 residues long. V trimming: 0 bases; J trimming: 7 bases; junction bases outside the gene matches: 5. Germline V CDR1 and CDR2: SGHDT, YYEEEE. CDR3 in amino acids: CASSLAGTGGGGYTF. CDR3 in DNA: TGTGCCAGCAGCTTGGCCGGGACAGGGGGAGGTGGCTACACCTTC.

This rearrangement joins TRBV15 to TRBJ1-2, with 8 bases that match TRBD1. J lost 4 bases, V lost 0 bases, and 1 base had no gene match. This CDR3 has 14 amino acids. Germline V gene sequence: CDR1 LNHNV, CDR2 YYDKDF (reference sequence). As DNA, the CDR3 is TGTGCCACCAGCAGAGAGACAGGGGTCTATGGCTACACCTTC. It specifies CATSRETGVYGYTF. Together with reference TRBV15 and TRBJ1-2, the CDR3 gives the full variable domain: DAMVIQNPRYQVTQFGKPVTLSCSQTLNHNVMYWYQQKSSQAPKLLFHYYDKDFNNEADTPDNFQSRRPNTSFCFLDIRSPGLGDTAMYLCATSRETGVYGYTFGSGTRLTVV.

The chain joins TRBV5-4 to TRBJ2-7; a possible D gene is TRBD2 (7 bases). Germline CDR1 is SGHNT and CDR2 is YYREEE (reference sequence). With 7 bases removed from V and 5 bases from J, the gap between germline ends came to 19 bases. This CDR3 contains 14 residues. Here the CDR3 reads CASRPAGAIHEQYF. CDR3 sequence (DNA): TGTGCCAGCCGTCCGGCGGGGGCTATTCACGAGCAGTACTTC. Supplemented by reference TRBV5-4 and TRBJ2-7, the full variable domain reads ETGVTQSPTHLIKTRGQQVTLRCSSQSGHNTVSWYQQALGQGPQFIFQYYREEENGRGNFPPRFSGLQFPNYSSELNVNALELDDSALYLCASRPAGAIHEQYFGPGTRLTVT.

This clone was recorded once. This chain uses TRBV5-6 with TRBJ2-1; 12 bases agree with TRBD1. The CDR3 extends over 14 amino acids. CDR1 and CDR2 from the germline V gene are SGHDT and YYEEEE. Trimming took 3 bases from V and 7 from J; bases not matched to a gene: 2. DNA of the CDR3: TGTGCCAGCAGCTCGGGACAGGGGGCAAATGAGCAGTTCTTC. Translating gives CASSSGQGANEQFF.

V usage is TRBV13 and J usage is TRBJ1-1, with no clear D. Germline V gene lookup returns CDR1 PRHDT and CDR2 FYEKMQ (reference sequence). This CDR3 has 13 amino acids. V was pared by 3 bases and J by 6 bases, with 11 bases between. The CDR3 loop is CASSFRLNPEAFF. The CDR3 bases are TGTGCCAGCAGCTTCAGACTAAACCCTGAAGCTTTCTTT.

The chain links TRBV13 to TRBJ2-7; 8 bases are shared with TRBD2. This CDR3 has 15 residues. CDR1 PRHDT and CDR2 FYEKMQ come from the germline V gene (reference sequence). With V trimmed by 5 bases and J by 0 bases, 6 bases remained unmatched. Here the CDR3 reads CASSASSGGSYEQYF. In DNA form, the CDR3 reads TGTGCCAGCAGCGCCTCAAGCGGGGGCTCCTACGAGCAGTACTTC.

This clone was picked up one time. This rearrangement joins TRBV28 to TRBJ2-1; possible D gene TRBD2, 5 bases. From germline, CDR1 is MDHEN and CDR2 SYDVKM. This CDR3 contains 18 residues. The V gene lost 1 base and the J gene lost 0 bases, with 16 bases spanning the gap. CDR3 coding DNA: TGTGCCAGCAGTTTATCGGTTATCGGGATCTACTCCTACAATGAGCAGTTCTTC. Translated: CASSLSVIGIYSYNEQFF.

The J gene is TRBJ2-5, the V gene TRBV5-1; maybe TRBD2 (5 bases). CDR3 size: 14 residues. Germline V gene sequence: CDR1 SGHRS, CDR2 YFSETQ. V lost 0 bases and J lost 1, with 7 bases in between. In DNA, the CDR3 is TGCGCCAGCAGCTTGGGCCGGGGCCAAGAGACCCAGTACTTC. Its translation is CASSLGRGQETQYF.

The CDR3 sequence is CASRQSGQGGYTF. The DNA for the CDR3 is TGTGCCAGCCGACAAAGTGGACAAGGGGGCTACACCTTC. The V call is TRBV2, the J call TRBJ1-2, with D possibly matching TRBD1 (5 bases). The V gene's germline CDR1 is SNHLY and CDR2 FYNNEI. The CDR3 extends over 13 amino acids. Trimming removed 8 bases at V and 8 bases at J, with 18 bases between.

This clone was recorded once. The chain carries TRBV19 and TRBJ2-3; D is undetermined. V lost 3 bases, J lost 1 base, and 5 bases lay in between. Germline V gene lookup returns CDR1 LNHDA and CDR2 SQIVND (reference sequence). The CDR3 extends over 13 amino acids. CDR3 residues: CASSIIRTDTQYF. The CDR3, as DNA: TGTGCCAGTAGTATCATCCGCACAGATACGCAGTATTTT.

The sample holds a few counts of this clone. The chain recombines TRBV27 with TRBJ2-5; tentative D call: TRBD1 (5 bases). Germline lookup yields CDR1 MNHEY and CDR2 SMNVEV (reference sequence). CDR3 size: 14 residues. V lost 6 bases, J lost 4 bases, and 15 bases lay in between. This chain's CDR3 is CASRRPGIRETQYF. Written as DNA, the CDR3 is TGTGCCAGCAGGCGGCCAGGGATTCGAGAGACCCAGTACTTC.

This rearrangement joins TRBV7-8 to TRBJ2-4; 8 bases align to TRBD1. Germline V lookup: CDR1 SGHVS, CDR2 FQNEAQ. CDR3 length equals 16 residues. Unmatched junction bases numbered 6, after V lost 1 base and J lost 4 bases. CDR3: CASSLGGGQDKNIQYF. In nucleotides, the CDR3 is TGTGCCAGCAGCTTAGGAGGGGGACAGGATAAAAACATTCAGTACTTC. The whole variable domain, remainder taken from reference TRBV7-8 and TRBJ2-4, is GAGVSQSPRYKVAKRGQDVALRCDPISGHVSLFWYQQALGQGPEFLTYFQNEAQLDKSGLPSDRFFAERPEGSVSTLKIQRTQQEDSAVYLCASSLGGGQDKNIQYFGAGTRLSVL.

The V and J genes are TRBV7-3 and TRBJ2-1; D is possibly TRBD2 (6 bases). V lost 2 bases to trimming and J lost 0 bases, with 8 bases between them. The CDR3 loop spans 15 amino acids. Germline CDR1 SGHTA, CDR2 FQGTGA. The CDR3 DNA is TGTGCCAGCAGCTTAGACGGGAGCTCCTACAATGAGCAGTTCTTC. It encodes CASSLDGSSYNEQFF.